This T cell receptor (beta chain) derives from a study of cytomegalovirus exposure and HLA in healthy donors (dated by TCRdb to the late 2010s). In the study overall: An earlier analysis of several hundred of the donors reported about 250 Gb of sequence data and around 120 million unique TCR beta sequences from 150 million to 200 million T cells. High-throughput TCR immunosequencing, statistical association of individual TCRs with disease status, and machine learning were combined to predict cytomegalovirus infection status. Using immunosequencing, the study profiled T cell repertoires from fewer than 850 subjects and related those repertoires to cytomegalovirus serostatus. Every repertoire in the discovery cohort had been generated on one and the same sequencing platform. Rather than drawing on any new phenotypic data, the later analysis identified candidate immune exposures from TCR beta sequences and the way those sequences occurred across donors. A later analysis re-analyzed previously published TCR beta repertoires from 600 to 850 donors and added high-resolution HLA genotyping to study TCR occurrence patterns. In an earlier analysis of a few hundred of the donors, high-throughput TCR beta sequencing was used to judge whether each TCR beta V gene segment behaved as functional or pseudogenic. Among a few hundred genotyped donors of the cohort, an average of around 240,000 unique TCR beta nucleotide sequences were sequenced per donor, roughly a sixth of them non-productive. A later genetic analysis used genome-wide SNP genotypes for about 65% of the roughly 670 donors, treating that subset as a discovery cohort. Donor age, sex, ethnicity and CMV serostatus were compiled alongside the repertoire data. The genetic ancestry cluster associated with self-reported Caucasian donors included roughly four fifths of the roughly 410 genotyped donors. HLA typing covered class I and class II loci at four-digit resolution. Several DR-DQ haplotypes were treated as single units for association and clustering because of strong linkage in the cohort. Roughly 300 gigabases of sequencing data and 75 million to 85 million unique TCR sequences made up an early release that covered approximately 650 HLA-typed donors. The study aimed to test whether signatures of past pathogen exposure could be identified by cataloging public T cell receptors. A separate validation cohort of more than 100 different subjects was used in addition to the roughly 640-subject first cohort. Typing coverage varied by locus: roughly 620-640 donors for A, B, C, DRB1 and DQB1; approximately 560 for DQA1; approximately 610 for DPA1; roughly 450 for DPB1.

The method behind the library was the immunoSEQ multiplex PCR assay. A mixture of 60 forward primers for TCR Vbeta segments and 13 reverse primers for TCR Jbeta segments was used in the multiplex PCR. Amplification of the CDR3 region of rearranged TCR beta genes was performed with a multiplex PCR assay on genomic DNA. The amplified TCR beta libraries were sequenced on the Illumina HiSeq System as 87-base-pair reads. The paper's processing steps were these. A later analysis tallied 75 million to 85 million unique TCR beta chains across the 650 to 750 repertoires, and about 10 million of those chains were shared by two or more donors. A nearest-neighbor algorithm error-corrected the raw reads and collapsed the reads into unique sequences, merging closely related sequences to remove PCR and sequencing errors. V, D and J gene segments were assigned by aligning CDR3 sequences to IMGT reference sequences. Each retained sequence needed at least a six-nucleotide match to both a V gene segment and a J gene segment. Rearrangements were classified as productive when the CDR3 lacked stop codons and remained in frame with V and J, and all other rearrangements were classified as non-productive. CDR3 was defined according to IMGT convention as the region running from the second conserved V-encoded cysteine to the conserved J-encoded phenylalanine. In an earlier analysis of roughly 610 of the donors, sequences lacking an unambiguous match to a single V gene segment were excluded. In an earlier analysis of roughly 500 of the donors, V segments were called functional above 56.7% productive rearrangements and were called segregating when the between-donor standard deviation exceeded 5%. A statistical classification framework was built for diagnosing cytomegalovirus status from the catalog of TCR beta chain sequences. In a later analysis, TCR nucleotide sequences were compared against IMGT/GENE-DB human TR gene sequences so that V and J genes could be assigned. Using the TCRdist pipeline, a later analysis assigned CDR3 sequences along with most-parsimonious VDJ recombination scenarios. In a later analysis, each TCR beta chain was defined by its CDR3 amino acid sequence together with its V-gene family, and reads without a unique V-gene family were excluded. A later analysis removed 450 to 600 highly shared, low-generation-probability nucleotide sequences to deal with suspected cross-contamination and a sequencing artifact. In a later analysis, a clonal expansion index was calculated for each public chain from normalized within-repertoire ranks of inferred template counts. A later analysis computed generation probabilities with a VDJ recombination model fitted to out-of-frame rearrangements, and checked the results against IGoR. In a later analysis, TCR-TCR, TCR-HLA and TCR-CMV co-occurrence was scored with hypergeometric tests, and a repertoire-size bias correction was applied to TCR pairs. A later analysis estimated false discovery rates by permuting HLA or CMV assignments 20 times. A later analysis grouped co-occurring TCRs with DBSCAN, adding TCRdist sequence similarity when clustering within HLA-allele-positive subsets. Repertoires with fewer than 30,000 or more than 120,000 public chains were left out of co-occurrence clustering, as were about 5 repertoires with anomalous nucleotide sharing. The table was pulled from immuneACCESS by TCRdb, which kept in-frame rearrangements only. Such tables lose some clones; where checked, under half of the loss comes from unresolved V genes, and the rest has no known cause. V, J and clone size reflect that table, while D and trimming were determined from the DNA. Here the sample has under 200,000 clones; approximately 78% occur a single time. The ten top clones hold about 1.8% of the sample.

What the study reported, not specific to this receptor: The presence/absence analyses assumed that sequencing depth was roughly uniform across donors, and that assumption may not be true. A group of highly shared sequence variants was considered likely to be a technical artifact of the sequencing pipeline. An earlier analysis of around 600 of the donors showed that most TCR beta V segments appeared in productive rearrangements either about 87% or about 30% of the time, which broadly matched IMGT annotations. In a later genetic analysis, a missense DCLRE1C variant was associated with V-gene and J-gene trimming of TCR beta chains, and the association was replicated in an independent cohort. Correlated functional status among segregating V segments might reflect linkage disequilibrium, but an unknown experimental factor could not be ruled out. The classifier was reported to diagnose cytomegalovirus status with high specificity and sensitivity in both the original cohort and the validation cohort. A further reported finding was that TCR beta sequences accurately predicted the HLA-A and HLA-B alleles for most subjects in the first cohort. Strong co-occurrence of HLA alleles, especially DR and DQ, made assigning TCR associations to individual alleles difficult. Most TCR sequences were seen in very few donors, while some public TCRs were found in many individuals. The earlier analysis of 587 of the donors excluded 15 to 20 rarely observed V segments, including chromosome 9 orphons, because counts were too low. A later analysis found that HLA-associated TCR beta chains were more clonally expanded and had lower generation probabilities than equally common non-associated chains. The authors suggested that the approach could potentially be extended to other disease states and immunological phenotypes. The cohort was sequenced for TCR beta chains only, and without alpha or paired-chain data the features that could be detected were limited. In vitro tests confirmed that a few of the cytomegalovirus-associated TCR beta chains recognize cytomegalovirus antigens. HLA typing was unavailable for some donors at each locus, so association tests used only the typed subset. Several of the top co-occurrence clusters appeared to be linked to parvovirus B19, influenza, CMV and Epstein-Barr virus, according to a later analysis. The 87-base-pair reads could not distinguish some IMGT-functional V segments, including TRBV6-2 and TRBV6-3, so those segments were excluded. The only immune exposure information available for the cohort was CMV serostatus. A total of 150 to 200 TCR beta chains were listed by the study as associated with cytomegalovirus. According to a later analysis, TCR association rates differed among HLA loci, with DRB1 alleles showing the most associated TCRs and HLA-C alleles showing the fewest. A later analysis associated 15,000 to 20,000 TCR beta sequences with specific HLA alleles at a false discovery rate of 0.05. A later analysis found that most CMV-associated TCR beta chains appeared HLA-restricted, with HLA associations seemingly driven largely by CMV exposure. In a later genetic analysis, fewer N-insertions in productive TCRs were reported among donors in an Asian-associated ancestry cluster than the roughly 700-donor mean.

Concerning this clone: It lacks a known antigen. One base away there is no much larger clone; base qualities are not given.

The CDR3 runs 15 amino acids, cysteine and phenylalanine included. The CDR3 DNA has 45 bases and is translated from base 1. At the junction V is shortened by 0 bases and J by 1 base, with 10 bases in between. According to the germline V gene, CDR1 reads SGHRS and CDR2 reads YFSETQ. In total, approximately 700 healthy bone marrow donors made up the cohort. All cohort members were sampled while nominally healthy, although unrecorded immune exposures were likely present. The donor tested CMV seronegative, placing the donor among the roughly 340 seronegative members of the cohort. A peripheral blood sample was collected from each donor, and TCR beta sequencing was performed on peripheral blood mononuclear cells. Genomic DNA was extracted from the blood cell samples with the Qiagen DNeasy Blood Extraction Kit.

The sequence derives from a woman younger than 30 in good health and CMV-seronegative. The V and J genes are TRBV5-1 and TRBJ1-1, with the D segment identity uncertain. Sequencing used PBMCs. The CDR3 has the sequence CASSLVETTNTEAFF. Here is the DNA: TGCGCCAGCAGCTTGGTTGAGACAACGAACACTGAAGCTTTCTTT.